Listed here are 8 T cell receptor beta chains from one sample, sequenced in a study of long-term antiretroviral therapy in people with HIV (dated by TCRdb to between 2021 and 2023). The immunoSEQ hsTCRB v3.0 assay was used at survey level resolution to sequence the TRB variable region. TCRdb carries this immuneACCESS record with in-frame sequences only. Its versions omit some clonotypes, under half of them owing to an unresolved V gene in the studies checked, with the rest unexplained. The sample has about 24,000 clones on record, roughly 88% of them singletons. The ten largest make up about 15% of the sample. The specimen was unsorted PBMCs, collected around 4.3 years after starting antiretroviral therapy. These receptors came from a man aged 25 to 45 with HIV.

The chain joins TRBV19 to TRBJ1-1; perhaps TRBD1 as D (6 bases). There are 14 residues in the CDR3. Germline assignment: CDR1 LNHDA and CDR2 SQIVND (reference sequence). Between the trimmed V and J ends, which lost 5 bases and 3 bases, there was a span of 13 bases. The CDR3, as DNA: TGTGCCAGTAGTCAGGCCGGGGGCTACACTGAAGCTTTCTTT. Translating gives CASSQAGGYTEAFF. Complete variable domain (other parts from reference TRBV19 and TRBJ1-1): DGGITQSPKYLFRKEGQNVTLSCEQNLNHDAMYWYRQDPGQGLRLIYYSQIVNDFQKGDIAEGYSVSREKKESFPLTVTSAQKNPTAFYLCASSQAGGYTEAFFGQGTRLTVV.

The chain joins TRBV5-1 to TRBJ1-6; possible D gene TRBD1, 5 bases. V was shortened by 0 bases and J by 6 bases, with 7 bases between the two germline ends. CDR3 length: 14 residues. Germline V gene data show CDR1 as SGHRS and CDR2 as YFSETQ. The CDR3: CASSLGDSNSPLHF. DNA for the CDR3: TGCGCCAGCAGCTTGGGAGACAGTAATTCACCCCTCCACTTT.

This clone was recorded once. The CDR3 is CASSRDRGYEKLFF. Here the CDR3 DNA reads TGTGCCAGCAGCCGGGACAGGGGGTATGAAAAACTGTTTTTT. V is TRBV6-1 and J is TRBJ1-4; 11 positions agree with TRBD1. The length of the CDR3 is 14 residues. CDR1 is MNHNS, CDR2 SASEGT, per germline. Unmatched junction bases numbered 3, after V lost 6 bases and J lost 6 bases.

The chain couples TRBV5-1 to TRBJ2-1, with D hard to call. The V and J ends lost 0 bases and 10 bases respectively, with 8 bases between them. This CDR3 has 12 amino acids. In germline, CDR1 is SGHRS, CDR2 YFSETQ. CDR3 residues: CASSLGEGEQFF. The CDR3 nucleotides are TGCGCCAGCAGCTTGGGGGAAGGGGAGCAGTTCTTC.

The rearrangement joins TRBV7-3 to TRBJ1-2; possibly TRBD1 for D (5 bases). Germline CDR1 is SGHTA and CDR2 is FQGTGA. The CDR3 runs to 13 residues. V lost 0 bases, J lost 8 bases, and 10 bases lay in between. CDR3 DNA: TGTGCCAGCAGCTTAACAGGGGTCGGAGGCTACACCTTC. It codes for CASSLTGVGGYTF. The whole variable domain, filled in from reference TRBV7-3 and TRBJ1-2, reads GAGVSQTPSNKVTEKGKYVELRCDPISGHTALYWYRQSLGQGPEFLIYFQGTGAADDSGLPNDRFFAVRPEGSVSTLKIQRTERGDSAVYLCASSLTGVGGYTFGSGTRLTVV.

CDR3 sequence: CASSPRLTSGSVSGGELFF. As DNA, the CDR3 is TGTGCCAGCAGCCCCCGCCTAACTAGCGGGAGTGTGTCAGGCGGGGAGCTGTTTTTT. The gene calls are TRBV7-2 and TRBJ2-2; 11 nucleotides match TRBD2. The CDR3 covers 19 residues. V shed 5 bases, J shed 7 bases, and the junction held 18 bases outside the gene matches. From germline, CDR1 is SGHTA and CDR2 FQGNSA.

This clone was counted between two and nine times. The chain recombines TRBV30 with TRBJ1-6, with 8 bases identical to TRBD1. Germline values: CDR1 GTSNPN, CDR2 SVGIG (reference sequence). J lost 5 bases, V lost 3 bases, and 9 bases had no gene match. This CDR3 has 16 amino acids. CDR3 in amino acids: CAWSDTWGQDNSPLHF. The CDR3, as DNA: TGTGCCTGGAGCGATACCTGGGGACAGGATAATTCACCCCTCCACTTT.

This clone was seen a handful of times. The chain recombines TRBV2 with TRBJ1-2; the match to TRBD1 covers 11 bases. The CDR3 runs 13 residues. V trimming: 4 bases; J trimming: 6 bases; junction bases outside the gene matches: 1. Per germline, CDR1 SNHLY and CDR2 FYNNEI. The chain's CDR3 is CASSGTGGDGYTF. CDR3 in DNA: TGTGCCAGCAGTGGGACAGGGGGCGATGGCTACACCTTC. The variable domain in full, with the rest retrieved from reference TRBV2 and TRBJ1-2, is EPEVTQTPSHQVTQMGQEVILRCVPISNHLYFYWYRQILGQKVEFLVSFYNNEISEKSEIFDDQFSVERPDGSNFTLKIRSTKLEDSAMYFCASSGTGGDGYTFGSGTRLTVV.